Given below is one TCR beta chain in context. Its antigen is still unknown. The CDR3 has 16 amino acids. V gave up 1 base and J gave up 6 bases, with 19 bases separating them. Germline V gene data show CDR1 as SGHNT and CDR2 as YENEEA. This record belongs to a study of OX40 agonist ivuxolimab in advanced cancers. Study context: Patients took ivuxolimab, an agonistic anti-OX40 (CD134) antibody. Dose-escalation patients were diagnosed with hepatocellular carcinoma, melanoma, renal cell cancer or head and neck cancer. Mean age roughly 65 years, range about 20 to 79; approximately 83% male. General observations from the study: Dosing at 0.1 to 3.0 mg/kg was accompanied by clonal expansion of CD4+ and CD8+ blood T cells by week 6.

The method was immunoSEQ multiplex PCR; TCRdb's version includes in-frame clones alone and lacks a portion of them. The sample lists 50,000 to 60,000 clones; approximately 83% were seen once. The clonotype was recovered from an adult with an advanced solid tumor such as melanoma, head and neck, liver or kidney cancer. The sample here was CD4+ or CD8+ T cells sorted from blood, taken in a trial of the OX40 agonist ivuxolimab. The chain employs TRBV11-3 and TRBJ2-7, with a weak D call TRBD1 (5 bases). DNA of the CDR3: TGTGCCAGCAGCTTAGTGGCAGGGTCCCCGTCTGGCGAGCAGTACTTC. Its translation is CASSLVAGSPSGEQYF.